The 18 T cell receptor beta chains presented below share a single source sample, sequenced in a study of identical twins. Each CDR3 protein gets one entry after TCRdb re-called the 5' RACE reads with MiXCR. The data hold hundreds of thousands of distinct CDR3 sequences, with roughly 6% observed a single time. Source material: naive T cells sorted from blood. The receptors stem from a man between 18 and 35 years old in good health.

This clonotype was counted ten times or more. This CDR3 is CSGIFEGDYGYTF. As DNA, the CDR3 is TGCTCCGGGATTTTTGAGGGAGACTATGGCTACACCTTC. The chain recombines TRBV20-1 with TRBJ1-2; D not resolved. The CDR3 is made up of 13 amino acids. Germline CDR1 and CDR2: DFQATT and SNEGSKA (reference sequence).

The chain links TRBV5-1 to TRBJ2-3, with 7 positions matching TRBD1. Unmatched junction bases numbered 12, after V lost 5 bases and J lost 9 bases. CDR1 SGHRS and CDR2 YFSETQ come from the germline V gene. The CDR3 is made up of 14 amino acids. The CDR3 here is CASRPGQSTGTQYF. Written as DNA, the CDR3 is TGCGCCAGCAGGCCGGGACAGAGCACAGGAACGCAGTATTTT.

There are many counts of this clonotype. This sequence joins TRBV5-1 and TRBJ2-7; D ambiguous. The germline V and J ends were trimmed by 2 bases and 6 bases, with 15 bases remaining between them. This CDR3 region has 14 residues. CDR1 and CDR2 (germline): SGHRS, YFSETQ. The CDR3 nucleotides read TGCGCCAGCAGCTTTCAGGCTGAGTCTAGCGAGCAGTACTTC. Translation gives CASSFQAESSEQYF.

Ten or more counts support this clonotype. This chain connects TRBV5-6 to TRBJ2-7; D possibly matches TRBD1 or TRBD2 (5 bases each). Trimming cost V 4 bases and J 2 bases, with 13 bases left between them. Germline V CDR1 and CDR2: SGHDT, YYEEEE. CDR3 length equals 14 residues. CDR3 coding DNA: TGTGCCAGCAGCCTAAACTTGGGGGCCTACGAGCAGTACTTC. Translation: CASSLNLGAYEQYF.

This chain uses TRBV7-9 with TRBJ2-2; perhaps TRBD1 as D (5 bases). V gave up 5 bases and J gave up 7 bases, with 17 bases separating them. The CDR3 has 15 residues. Germline V gene data show CDR1 as SEHNR and CDR2 as FQNEAQ (reference sequence). The CDR3 loop is CASSPDTGQGGELFF. The CDR3 DNA sequence: TGTGCCAGCAGCCCGGACACCGGGCAGGGCGGGGAGCTGTTTTTT.

In its sample, this clonotype was seen many times. The chain recombines TRBV2 with TRBJ2-3; D is unresolved. The CDR3 runs 12 residues. Deletions cut 7 bases from V and 1 base from J, with 6 bases between. Germline values: CDR1 SNHLY, CDR2 FYNNEI. The CDR3 loop is CASIGGTDTQYF. CDR3 DNA: TGTGCCAGCATTGGGGGCACAGATACGCAGTATTTT.

This clonotype has a count of ten or more. The chain couples TRBV7-9 to TRBJ2-3; TRBD1 might be the D (5 bases). This CDR3 is 15 amino acids long. The germline V and J ends were trimmed by 4 bases and 1 base, with 12 bases remaining between them. Germline V gives CDR1 SEHNR, CDR2 FQNEAQ (reference sequence). CDR3 in amino acids: CASSSSRGGTDTQYF. CDR3 bases: TGTGCCAGCAGCTCCTCAAGGGGCGGCACAGATACGCAGTATTTT.

This clonotype was seen ten or more times. The chain carries TRBV12-3 or TRBV12-4 and TRBJ2-1; possible D gene TRBD2, 6 bases. The CDR3 length is 13 residues. Trimming took off 6 bases at V and 7 bases at J, with 13 bases between the two ends. As DNA, the CDR3 is TGTGCCAGCAGGGAGGCAGGAGGGAATGAGCAGTTCTTC. It is translated as CASREAGGNEQFF.

This clonotype came up many times. The chain has TRBV15 and TRBJ2-5, with 9 bases fitting TRBD1. Per the germline V gene, CDR1 is LNHNV and CDR2 is YYDKDF (reference sequence). The V segment lost 1 base and the J segment 7 bases; nucleotides outside the gene matches: 13. This CDR3 is 17 amino acids long. CDR3 sequence (DNA): TGTGCCACCAGCAGAGGCAGGGGGACAGGGTCATCAGCGACCCAGTACTTC. Residues: CATSRGRGTGSSATQYF.

This clonotype was counted ten times or more. The chain is built from TRBV12-3 or TRBV12-4 and TRBJ2-5; D not resolved. The germline V and J ends were trimmed by 1 base and 3 bases, with 12 bases remaining between them. The CDR3 consists of 15 residues. In nucleotides, the CDR3 is TGTGCCAGCAGTTTAGTAGGCTTAGATAAAGAGACCCAGTACTTC. This sequence encodes CASSLVGLDKETQYF.

Ten or more counts support this clonotype. The rearrangement uses TRBV12-3 or TRBV12-4 and TRBJ2-5; 10 nucleotides match TRBD2. This CDR3 has 15 residues. Trimming took 2 bases from V and 5 from J; bases not matched to a gene: 5. The CDR3 loop reads CASSLLAGDEETQYF. In DNA, the CDR3 is TGTGCCAGCAGTTTACTAGCGGGAGATGAGGAGACCCAGTACTTC.

This clonotype was recorded many times. The chain uses TRBV5-8 and TRBJ2-7; 10 bases are shared with TRBD1. The CDR3 loop spans 15 amino acids. In germline, CDR1 is SGHTS, CDR2 YDEGEE. V lost 4 bases, J lost 2 bases, and 6 bases stayed unmatched. This CDR3 reads CASSRQGASTYEQYF. The CDR3 DNA reads as TGTGCCAGCAGCCGACAGGGGGCGAGTACCTACGAGCAGTACTTC. Together with reference TRBV5-8 and TRBJ2-7, the CDR3 gives the full variable domain: EAGVTQSPTHLIKTRGQQATLRCSPISGHTSVYWYQQALGLGLQFLLWYDEGEERNRGNFPPRFSGRQFPNYSSELNVNALELEDSALYLCASSRQGASTYEQYFGPGTRLTVT.

This clonotype has at least ten counts. The genes are TRBV18 and TRBJ2-2; D is unresolved. Germline CDR1 is KGHSH and CDR2 is LQKENI. Between the trimmed V and J ends, which lost 1 base and 0 bases, there was a span of 6 bases. The CDR3 is 15 residues long. The CDR3 protein is CASSPLTANTGELFF. The CDR3 nucleotides read TGTGCCAGCTCACCACTAACAGCGAACACCGGGGAGCTGTTTTTT.

This clonotype has at least ten counts. This chain uses TRBV5-6 with TRBJ2-7; 11 bases are a match to TRBD2. The CDR3 is 18 amino acids. Germline CDR1 reads SGHDT; CDR2 reads YYEEEE. J lost 0 bases, V lost 4 bases, and 12 bases had no gene match. The CDR3 loop is CASSPLGLAEESSYEQYV. The CDR3 nucleotides are TGTGCCAGCAGCCCTCTGGGACTAGCGGAAGAAAGCTCCTACGAGCAGTACGTC.

The rearrangement joins TRBV24-1 to TRBJ2-1; 9 nucleotides match TRBD1. The CDR3 runs to 22 residues. V was clipped by 2 bases and J by 0 bases; unmatched bases: 19. The germline CDR1 and CDR2 sequences are KGHDR and SFDVKD. The CDR3 reads CATSDSGTGNRVVGSSYNEQFF. CDR3 nucleotides: TGTGCCACCAGTGATTCCGGGACAGGGAATCGGGTAGTCGGGAGCTCCTACAATGAGCAGTTCTTC.

This clonotype was seen repeatedly, ten times or more. The genes are TRBV20-1 and TRBJ2-3; the D is unclear. CDR1 and CDR2 (germline): DFQATT, SNEGSKA (reference sequence). This CDR3 is 15 amino acids long. With 5 bases removed from V and 0 bases from J, the gap between germline ends came to 15 bases. CDR3 sequence: CSAPHPASSTDTQYF. DNA of the CDR3: TGCAGTGCTCCTCACCCGGCCTCTAGCACAGATACGCAGTATTTT.

The J gene is TRBJ1-5, the V gene TRBV18; D ambiguous. The CDR3 runs 14 residues. The germline CDR1 and CDR2 sequences are KGHSH and LQKENI. V was pared by 1 base and J by 6 bases, with 10 bases between. The CDR3, as DNA: TGTGCCAGCTCACCACTCGGGGAGAGTCAGCCCCAGCATTTT. Protein: CASSPLGESQPQHF.

Ten or more counts support this clonotype. This chain joins TRBV20-1 and TRBJ1-5; no clear D. This CDR3 has 14 amino acids. Germline loops: CDR1 DFQATT, CDR2 SNEGSKA (reference sequence). V shed 3 bases and J shed 0 bases, with 9 bases lying between them. DNA of the CDR3: TGCAGTGCTAGCCCCGGAAATAGCAATCAGCCCCAGCATTTT. Encoded protein: CSASPGNSNQPQHF.